The 15 T cell receptor beta chains presented below share a single source sample, sequenced in a study of blood T cell repertoires in COVID-19 (dated by TCRdb to 2018 to 2021). Receptor libraries were prepared by the immunoSEQ multiplex PCR assay. In its TCRdb copy, this immuneACCESS table keeps in-frame sequences only and misses some clones. Where compared with another copy, unresolved V genes explain less than half of these, and the others have no known cause. This sample has about 92,000 clones in its table, and 80% to 85% of those were observed once. The ten most abundant clones make up around a sixth of the sample. The sequenced sample consisted of peripheral blood. The source of these receptors is a woman aged 80 or over with active or convalescent COVID-19.

The chain is built from TRBV2 and TRBJ2-3; possible D gene TRBD1, 5 bases. Germline V gene sequence: CDR1 SNHLY, CDR2 FYNNEI. V was clipped by 3 bases and J by 2 bases, with 12 bases between them. The CDR3 is 15 residues long. This chain's CDR3 is CASSEAGMVTDTQYF. The CDR3, as DNA: TGTGCCAGCAGTGAGGCAGGGATGGTCACAGATACGCAGTATTTT.

The CDR3 here is CASTGGDLSGNTIYF. The DNA for the CDR3 is TGTGCCAGCACCGGGGGGGACCTCTCTGGAAACACCATATATTTT. J is TRBJ1-3 and V is TRBV6-5; D might be TRBD1 (5 bases). The V end was cut by 7 bases, the J end by 0 bases, with 13 bases between. Germline V CDR1 and CDR2: MNHEY, SVGAGI. The CDR3 loop spans 15 amino acids.

The V gene is TRBV18, the J gene TRBJ1-2; D is unresolved. The germline gives CDR1 KGHSH, CDR2 LQKENI. Trimming removed 1 base from V and 3 bases from J, with 12 bases in between. The CDR3 has 15 residues. CDR3 DNA: TGTGCCAGCTCACCACGAGCGCTATCTGACTATGGCTACACCTTC. It encodes CASSPRALSDYGYTF.

The chain carries TRBV20-1 and TRBJ2-2, with 8 bases fitting TRBD2. V lost 3 bases to trimming and J lost 4 bases; unmatched junction nucleotides: 4. Germline V gene lookup returns CDR1 DFQATT and CDR2 SNEGSKA (reference sequence). The CDR3 has 14 amino acids. DNA of the CDR3: TGCAGTGCTAGTCGGGAGGGGAGCACCGGGGAGCTGTTTTTT. Its protein is CSASREGSTGELFF.

This clone was counted once. V usage is TRBV27 and J usage is TRBJ2-3; 10 nucleotides match TRBD2. The CDR3 runs to 17 residues. After removal of 3 bases from V and 4 bases from J, the junction contained 10 bases not matched to a gene. Germline CDR1 MNHEY, CDR2 SMNVEV (reference sequence). CDR3 residues: CASSLTNLAGGADTQYF. CDR3 sequence (DNA): TGTGCCAGCAGTTTGACCAATTTAGCGGGGGGCGCAGATACGCAGTATTTT.

The rearrangement links TRBV5-1 to TRBJ2-2; TRBD1 agrees at 8 bases. CDR1 and CDR2 from the germline V gene are SGHRS and YFSETQ. The J segment lost 5 bases and the V segment lost 0 bases, leaving 6 bases of the junction unmatched. This CDR3 region has 16 residues. The CDR3 region has the DNA TGCGCCAGCAGCTTGGTTGCAGGGGGCTTAACCGGGGAGCTGTTTTTT. It codes for CASSLVAGGLTGELFF. The full variable domain, its missing parts supplied by reference TRBV5-1 and TRBJ2-2, is KAGVTQTPRYLIKTRGQQVTLSCSPISGHRSVSWYQQTPGQGLQFLFEYFSETQRNKGNFPGRFSGRQFSNSRSEMNVSTLELGDSALYLCASSLVAGGLTGELFFGEGSRLTVL.

The CDR3 sequence: CASRQIRGRTGELFF. The CDR3 DNA reads as TGTGCCAGCAGGCAAATCAGGGGGCGTACCGGGGAGCTGTTTTTT. This rearrangement joins TRBV6-5 to TRBJ2-2; 8 bases are shared with TRBD1. The V gene end was trimmed by 6 bases and the J gene end by 5 bases; junction bases not matched to a gene: 8. The CDR3 length is 15 residues. CDR1 and CDR2 from the germline V gene are MNHEY and SVGAGI.

The J gene is TRBJ2-2, the V gene TRBV9, with 10 bases lining up with TRBD2. The V segment lost 2 bases and the J segment 6 bases; nucleotides outside the gene matches: 19. Per the germline V gene, CDR1 is SGDLS and CDR2 is YYNGEE. The CDR3 extends over 20 amino acids. CDR3 amino acids: CASSVVPASGRAGVAGELFF. CDR3 bases: TGTGCCAGCAGCGTTGTCCCGGCCAGCGGGAGGGCCGGTGTCGCCGGGGAGCTGTTTTTT.

The chain links TRBV2 to TRBJ2-7; a possible D gene is TRBD1 (6 bases). Germline-derived CDR1 and CDR2 are SNHLY and FYNNEI. CDR3 length: 15 amino acids. Trimming shortened V by 8 bases and J by 0 bases, and 17 bases separated the two germline ends. CDR3 loop: CASARDNLGSYEQYF. CDR3 bases: TGTGCCAGCGCCCGGGACAACCTCGGCTCCTACGAGCAGTACTTC.

Worth noting for this clone: Other DNA sequences in this specimen translate into the identical CDR3. The gene calls are TRBV6-5 and TRBJ1-1; a possible D gene is TRBD1 (6 bases). The CDR3 sequence is 13 residues long. The germline V and J ends were trimmed by 9 bases and 1 base, with 12 bases remaining between them. The V gene's germline CDR1 is MNHEY and CDR2 SVGAGI. The CDR3 DNA reads as TGTGCCAGTCGCCGGGACACGAACACTGAAGCTTTCTTT. Amino acid sequence: CASRRDTNTEAFF.

The chain employs TRBV19 and TRBJ2-5; D may be TRBD2 (6 bases). The germline V gene encodes CDR1 LNHDA and CDR2 SQIVND (reference sequence). The CDR3 extends over 15 amino acids. The V end was cut by 3 bases, the J end by 6 bases, with 17 bases between. The DNA for the CDR3 is TGTGCCAGTAGTATGATCGGGGGTGGCGGCCAGACCCAGTACTTC. Translated, it gives CASSMIGGGGQTQYF.

The chain joins TRBV4-2 to TRBJ2-1, with TRBD2 matching 8 bases. Germline CDR1 reads LGHNA; CDR2 reads YNFKEQ. V was clipped by 0 bases and J by 8 bases; unmatched bases: 9. The CDR3 length is 16 residues. The CDR3 bases are TGTGCCAGCAGCCAAGATCGCGCGGGGCGGGGGGATGAGCAGTTCTTC. This sequence encodes CASSQDRAGRGDEQFF.

Details on this clone: The junction shows a germline mismatch at one end, possibly a read error. J is TRBJ2-2 and V is TRBV7-7, with D possibly TRBD1 on 6 matching bases. The CDR3 totals 14 residues. CDR1 and CDR2 from the germline V gene are SSHAT and FNYEAQ (reference sequence). The CDR3 is CASSLGDTTGELFF. Here the CDR3 DNA reads TGTGCTAGCAGCTTAGGGGACACCACCGGGGAGCTGTTTTTT.

This chain joins TRBV19 and TRBJ2-7; 12 bases fit TRBD2. Germline CDR1 and CDR2: LNHDA and SQIVND (reference sequence). The V and J ends lost 4 bases and 5 bases, in that order; junction bases with no gene match: 6. This CDR3 is built from 15 residues. The CDR3 DNA is TGTGCCAGTAGTACGACTAGCGGGAGTTCCCACGAGCAGTACTTC. Translating gives CASSTTSGSSHEQYF.

The rearrangement links TRBV19 to TRBJ2-3, with a weak D call TRBD2 (6 bases). The germline V gene encodes CDR1 LNHDA and CDR2 SQIVND (reference sequence). Trimming removed 6 bases from V and 6 bases from J, with 10 bases in between. The CDR3 is made up of 12 amino acids. CDR3 nucleotide sequence: TGTGCCAGTAGGACGGGAGCCGATACGCAGTATTTT. Its translation is CASRTGADTQYF.